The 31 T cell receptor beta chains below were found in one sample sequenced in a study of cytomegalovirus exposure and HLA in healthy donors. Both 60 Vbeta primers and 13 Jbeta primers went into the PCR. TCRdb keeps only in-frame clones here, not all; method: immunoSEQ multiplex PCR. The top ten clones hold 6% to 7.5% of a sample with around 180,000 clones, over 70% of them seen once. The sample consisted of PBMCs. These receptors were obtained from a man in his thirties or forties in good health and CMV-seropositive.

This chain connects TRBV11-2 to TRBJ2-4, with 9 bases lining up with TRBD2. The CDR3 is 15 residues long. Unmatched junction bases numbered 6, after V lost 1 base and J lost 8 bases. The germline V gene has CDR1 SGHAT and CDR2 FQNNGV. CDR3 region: CASSLAAGGPDIQYF. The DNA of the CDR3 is TGTGCCAGCAGCTTAGCTGCGGGGGGGCCTGACATTCAGTACTTC.

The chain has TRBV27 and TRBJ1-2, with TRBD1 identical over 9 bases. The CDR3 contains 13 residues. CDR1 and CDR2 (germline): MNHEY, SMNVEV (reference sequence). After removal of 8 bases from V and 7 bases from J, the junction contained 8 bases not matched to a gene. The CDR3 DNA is TGTGCCAGCTCCCCGGGACAGGGTCGTGGCTACACCTTC. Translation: CASSPGQGRGYTF.

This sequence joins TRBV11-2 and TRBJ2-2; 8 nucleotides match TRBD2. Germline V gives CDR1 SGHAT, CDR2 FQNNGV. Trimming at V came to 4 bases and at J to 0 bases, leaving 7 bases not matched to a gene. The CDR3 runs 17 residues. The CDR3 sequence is CASSSLPGGANTGELFF. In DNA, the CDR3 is TGTGCCAGCAGCTCCCTGCCGGGGGGGGCGAACACCGGGGAGCTGTTTTTT.

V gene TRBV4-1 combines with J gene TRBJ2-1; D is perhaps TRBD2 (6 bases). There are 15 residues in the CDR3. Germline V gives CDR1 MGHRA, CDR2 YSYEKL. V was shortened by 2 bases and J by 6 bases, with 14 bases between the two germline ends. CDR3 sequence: CASSQSPAGFNEQFF. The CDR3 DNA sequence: TGCGCCAGCAGCCAAAGTCCCGCGGGATTCAATGAGCAGTTCTTC.

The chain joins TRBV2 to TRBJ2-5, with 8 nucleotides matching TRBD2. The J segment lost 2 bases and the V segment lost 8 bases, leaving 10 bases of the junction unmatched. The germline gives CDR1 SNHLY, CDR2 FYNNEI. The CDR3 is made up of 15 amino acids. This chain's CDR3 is CASSLVRGDQETQYF. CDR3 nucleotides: TGTGCCAGCTCCCTTGTGCGGGGGGATCAAGAGACCCAGTACTTC. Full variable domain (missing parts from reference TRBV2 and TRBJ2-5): EPEVTQTPSHQVTQMGQEVILRCVPISNHLYFYWYRQILGQKVEFLVSFYNNEISEKSEIFDDQFSVERPDGSNFTLKIRSTKLEDSAMYFCASSLVRGDQETQYFGPGTRLLVL.

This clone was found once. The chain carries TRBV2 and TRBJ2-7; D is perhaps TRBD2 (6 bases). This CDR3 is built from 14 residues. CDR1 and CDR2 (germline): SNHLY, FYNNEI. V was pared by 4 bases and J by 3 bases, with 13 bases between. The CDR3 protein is CASSVTAGSYEQYF. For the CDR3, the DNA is TGTGCCAGCAGTGTCACAGCGGGTAGCTACGAGCAGTACTTC.

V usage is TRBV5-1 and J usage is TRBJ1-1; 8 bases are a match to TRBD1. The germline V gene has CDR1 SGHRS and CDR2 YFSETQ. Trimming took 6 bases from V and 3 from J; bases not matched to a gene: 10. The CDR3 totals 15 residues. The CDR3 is CASTRTGISYTEAFF. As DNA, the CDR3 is TGCGCCAGCACCCGGACAGGGATTTCGTACACTGAAGCTTTCTTT.

Here the CDR3 DNA reads TGTGCCAGCTCCCTCGAAGGGGCGAACACTGAAGCTTTCTTT. Translating it yields CASSLEGANTEAFF. V and J are TRBV18 and TRBJ1-1; a possible D gene is TRBD1 (5 bases). V was trimmed by 6 bases and J by 1 base, leaving 12 bases between them. CDR1 and CDR2 (germline): KGHSH, LQKENI. The CDR3 length is 14 residues.

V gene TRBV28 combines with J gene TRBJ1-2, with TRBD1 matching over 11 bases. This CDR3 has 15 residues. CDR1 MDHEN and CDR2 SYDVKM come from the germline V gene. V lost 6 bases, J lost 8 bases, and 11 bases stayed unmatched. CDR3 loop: CASRLPGTGGSGYTF. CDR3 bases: TGTGCCAGCAGGCTTCCCGGGACAGGGGGAAGCGGCTACACCTTC.

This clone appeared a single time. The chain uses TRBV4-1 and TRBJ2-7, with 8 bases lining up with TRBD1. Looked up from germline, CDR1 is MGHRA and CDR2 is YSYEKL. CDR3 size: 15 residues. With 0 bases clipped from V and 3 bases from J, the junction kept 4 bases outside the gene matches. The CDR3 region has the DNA TGCGCCAGCAGCCAAGACAGGGGGCAGGACTACGAGCAGTACTTC. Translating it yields CASSQDRGQDYEQYF.

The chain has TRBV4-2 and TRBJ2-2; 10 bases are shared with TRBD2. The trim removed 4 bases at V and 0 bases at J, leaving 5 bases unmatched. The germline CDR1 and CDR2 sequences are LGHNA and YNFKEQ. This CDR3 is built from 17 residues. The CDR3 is CASSRPGLAPNTGELFF. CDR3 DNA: TGTGCCAGCAGCCGGCCGGGACTAGCGCCGAACACCGGGGAGCTGTTTTTT.

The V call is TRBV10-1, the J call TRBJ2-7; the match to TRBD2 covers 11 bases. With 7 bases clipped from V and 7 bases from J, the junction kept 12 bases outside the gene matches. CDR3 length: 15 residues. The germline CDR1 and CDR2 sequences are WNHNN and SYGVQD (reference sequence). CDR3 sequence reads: CASKPGELAGEEQYF. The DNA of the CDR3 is TGCGCCAGCAAGCCCGGCGAACTAGCGGGAGAAGAGCAGTACTTC.

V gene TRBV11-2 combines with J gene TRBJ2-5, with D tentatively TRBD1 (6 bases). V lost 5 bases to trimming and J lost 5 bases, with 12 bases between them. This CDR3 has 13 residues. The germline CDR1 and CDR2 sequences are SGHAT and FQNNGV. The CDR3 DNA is TGTGCCAGCAGCCCACAGGGCTGGGAGACCCAGTACTTC. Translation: CASSPQGWETQYF. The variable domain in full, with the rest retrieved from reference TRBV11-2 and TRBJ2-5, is EAGVAQSPRYKIIEKRQSVAFWCNPISGHATLYWYQQILGQGPKLLIQFQNNGVVDDSQLPKDRFSAERLKGVDSTLKIQPAKLEDSAVYLCASSPQGWETQYFGPGTRLLVL.

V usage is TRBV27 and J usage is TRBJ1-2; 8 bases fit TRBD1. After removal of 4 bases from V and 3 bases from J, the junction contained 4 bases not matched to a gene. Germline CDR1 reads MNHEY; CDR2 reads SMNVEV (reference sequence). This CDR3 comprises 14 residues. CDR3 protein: CASSSLTGDYGYTF. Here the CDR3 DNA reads TGTGCCAGCAGTTCCCTGACAGGGGACTATGGCTACACCTTC.

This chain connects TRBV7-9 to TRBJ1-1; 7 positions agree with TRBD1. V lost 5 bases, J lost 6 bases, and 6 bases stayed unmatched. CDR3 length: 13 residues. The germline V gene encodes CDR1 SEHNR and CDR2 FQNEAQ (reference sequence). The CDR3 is CASSRQGGSEAFF. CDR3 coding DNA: TGTGCCAGCAGCCGACAGGGCGGCTCTGAAGCTTTCTTT.

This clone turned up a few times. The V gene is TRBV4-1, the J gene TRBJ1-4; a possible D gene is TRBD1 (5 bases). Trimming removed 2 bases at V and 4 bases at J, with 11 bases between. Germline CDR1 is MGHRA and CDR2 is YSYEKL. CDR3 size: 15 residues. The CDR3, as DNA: TGCGCCAGCAGCCAAACCGACAGCCGTAATGAAAAACTGTTTTTT. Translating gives CASSQTDSRNEKLFF.

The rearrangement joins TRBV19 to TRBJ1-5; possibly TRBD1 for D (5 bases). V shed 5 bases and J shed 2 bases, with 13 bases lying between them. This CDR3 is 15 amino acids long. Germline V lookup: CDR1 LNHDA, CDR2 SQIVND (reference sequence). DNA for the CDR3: TGTGCCAGTAGTGGTGATGGGGGGGGCAATCAGCCCCAGCATTTT. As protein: CASSGDGGGNQPQHF.

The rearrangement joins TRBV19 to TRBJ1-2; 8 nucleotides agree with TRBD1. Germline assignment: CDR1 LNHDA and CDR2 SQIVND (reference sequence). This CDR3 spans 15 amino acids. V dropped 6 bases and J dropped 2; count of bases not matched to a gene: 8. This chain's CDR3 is CASSTSDRANYGYTF. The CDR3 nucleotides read TGTGCCAGTAGCACCTCGGACAGGGCCAACTATGGCTACACCTTC. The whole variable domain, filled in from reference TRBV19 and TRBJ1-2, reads DGGITQSPKYLFRKEGQNVTLSCEQNLNHDAMYWYRQDPGQGLRLIYYSQIVNDFQKGDIAEGYSVSREKKESFPLTVTSAQKNPTAFYLCASSTSDRANYGYTFGSGTRLTVV.

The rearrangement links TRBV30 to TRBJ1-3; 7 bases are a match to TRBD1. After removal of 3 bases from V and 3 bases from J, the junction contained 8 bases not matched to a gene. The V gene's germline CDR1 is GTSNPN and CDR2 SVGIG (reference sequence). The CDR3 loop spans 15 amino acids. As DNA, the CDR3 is TGTGCCTGGAGCGTTTACAGGGGAAGTGGAAACACCATATATTTT. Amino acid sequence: CAWSVYRGSGNTIYF.

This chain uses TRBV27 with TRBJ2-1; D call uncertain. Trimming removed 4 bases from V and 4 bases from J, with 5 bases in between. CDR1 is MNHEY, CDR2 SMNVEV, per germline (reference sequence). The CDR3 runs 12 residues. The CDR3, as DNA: TGTGCCAGCAGTTCCCATTACAATGAGCAGTTCTTC. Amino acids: CASSSHYNEQFF.

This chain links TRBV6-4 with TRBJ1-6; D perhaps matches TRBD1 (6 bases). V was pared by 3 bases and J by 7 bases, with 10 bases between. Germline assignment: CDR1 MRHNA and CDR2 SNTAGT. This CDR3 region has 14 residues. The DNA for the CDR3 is TGTGCCAGCAGTGAGGGCAGGGGAAATTCACCCCTCCACTTT. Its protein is CASSEGRGNSPLHF.

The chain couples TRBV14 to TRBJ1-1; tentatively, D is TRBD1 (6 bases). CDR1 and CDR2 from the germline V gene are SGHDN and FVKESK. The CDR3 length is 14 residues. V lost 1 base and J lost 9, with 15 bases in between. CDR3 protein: CASSQVNRASQAFF. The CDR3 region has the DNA TGTGCCAGCAGCCAAGTCAACAGGGCCTCACAAGCTTTCTTT.

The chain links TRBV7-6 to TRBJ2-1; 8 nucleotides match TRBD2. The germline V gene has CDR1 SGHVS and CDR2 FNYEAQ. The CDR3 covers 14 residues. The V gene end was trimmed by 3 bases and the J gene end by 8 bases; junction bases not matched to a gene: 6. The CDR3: CASSLGLDGDEQFF. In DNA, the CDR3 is TGTGCCAGCAGCTTGGGACTAGACGGGGATGAGCAGTTCTTC.

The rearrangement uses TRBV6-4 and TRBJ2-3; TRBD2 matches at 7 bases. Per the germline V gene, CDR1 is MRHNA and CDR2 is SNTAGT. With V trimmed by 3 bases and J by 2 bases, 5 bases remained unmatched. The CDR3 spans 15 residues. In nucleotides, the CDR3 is TGTGCCAGCAGTGATGTAGCGGGCACCACAGATACGCAGTATTTT. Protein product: CASSDVAGTTDTQYF.

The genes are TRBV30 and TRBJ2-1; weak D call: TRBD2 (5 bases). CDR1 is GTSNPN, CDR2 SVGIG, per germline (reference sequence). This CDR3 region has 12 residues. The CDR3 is CGVAGPYNEQFF. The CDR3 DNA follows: TGTGGGGTTGCGGGCCCGTACAATGAGCAGTTCTTC. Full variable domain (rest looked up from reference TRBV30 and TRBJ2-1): SQTIHQWPATLVQPVGSPLSLECTVEGTSNPNLYWYRQAAGRGLQLLFYSVGIGQISSEVPQNLSASRPQDRQFILSSKKLLLSDSGFYLCGVAGPYNEQFFGPGTRLTVL.

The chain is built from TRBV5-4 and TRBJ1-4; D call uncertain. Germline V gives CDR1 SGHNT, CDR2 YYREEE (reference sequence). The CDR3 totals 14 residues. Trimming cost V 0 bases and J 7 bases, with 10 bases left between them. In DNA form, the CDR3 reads TGTGCCAGCAGCTTGGACACCGGGAGTGAAAAACTGTTTTTT. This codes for CASSLDTGSEKLFF.

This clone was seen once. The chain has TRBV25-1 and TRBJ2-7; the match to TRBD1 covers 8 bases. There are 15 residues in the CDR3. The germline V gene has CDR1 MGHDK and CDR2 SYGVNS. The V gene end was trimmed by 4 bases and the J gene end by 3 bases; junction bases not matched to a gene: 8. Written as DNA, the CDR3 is TGTGCCAGCAGTGCCCGGACAGGGACAGACTACGAGCAGTACTTC. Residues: CASSARTGTDYEQYF.

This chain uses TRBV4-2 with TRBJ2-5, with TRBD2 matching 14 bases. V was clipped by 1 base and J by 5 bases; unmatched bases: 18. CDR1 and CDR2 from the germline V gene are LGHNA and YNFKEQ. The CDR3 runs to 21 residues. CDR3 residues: CASSQGSGLAGETALGETQYF. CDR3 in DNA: TGTGCCAGCAGCCAAGGGTCGGGACTAGCGGGGGAGACCGCCCTTGGGGAGACCCAGTACTTC.

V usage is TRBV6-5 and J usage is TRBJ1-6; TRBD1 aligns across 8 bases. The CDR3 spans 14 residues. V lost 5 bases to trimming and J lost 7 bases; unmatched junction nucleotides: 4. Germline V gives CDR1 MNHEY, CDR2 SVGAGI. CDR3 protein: CASSRTGKNSPLHF. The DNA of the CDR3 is TGTGCCAGCAGTAGGACAGGGAAGAATTCACCCCTCCACTTT.

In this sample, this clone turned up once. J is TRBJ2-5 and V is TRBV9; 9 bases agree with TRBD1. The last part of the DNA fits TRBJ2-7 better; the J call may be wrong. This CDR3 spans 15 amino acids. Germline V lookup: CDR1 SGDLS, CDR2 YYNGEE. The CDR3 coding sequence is TGTGCCAGCAGCGGAAGGACAGGGGCGCACTACGAGCAGTACTTC. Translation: CASSGRTGAHYEQYF.

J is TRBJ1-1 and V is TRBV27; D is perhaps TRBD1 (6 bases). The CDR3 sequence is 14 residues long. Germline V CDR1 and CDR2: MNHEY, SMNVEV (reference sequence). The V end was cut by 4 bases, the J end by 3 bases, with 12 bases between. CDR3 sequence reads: CASSSQGGDTEAFF. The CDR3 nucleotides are TGTGCCAGCAGTTCACAGGGTGGGGACACTGAAGCTTTCTTT.